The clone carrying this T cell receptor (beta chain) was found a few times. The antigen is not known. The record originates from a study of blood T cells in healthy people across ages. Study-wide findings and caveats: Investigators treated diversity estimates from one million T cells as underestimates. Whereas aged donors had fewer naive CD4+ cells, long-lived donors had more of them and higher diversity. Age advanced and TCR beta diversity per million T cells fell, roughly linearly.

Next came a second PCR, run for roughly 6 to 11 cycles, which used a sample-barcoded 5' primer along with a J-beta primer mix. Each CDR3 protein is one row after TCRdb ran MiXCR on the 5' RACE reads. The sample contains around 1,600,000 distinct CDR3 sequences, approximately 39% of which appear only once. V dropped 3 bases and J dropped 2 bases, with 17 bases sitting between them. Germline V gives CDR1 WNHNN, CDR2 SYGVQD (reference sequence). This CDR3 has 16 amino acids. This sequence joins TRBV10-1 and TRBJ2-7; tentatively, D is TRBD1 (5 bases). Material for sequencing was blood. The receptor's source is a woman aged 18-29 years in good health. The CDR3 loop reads CASSESSRAITYEQYF. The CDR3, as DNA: TGCGCCAGCAGTGAATCTTCCAGGGCAATCACCTACGAGCAGTACTTC.